This TCR beta chain was obtained from a study of spatial heterogeneity in lung cancer. Specified time point: blood at routine non-recurrence follow-up after resection. Unsorted whole RNA of tumor, nontumor lung or frozen PBMC was sequenced. Via MiXCR, TCRdb re-called the 5' RACE reads, giving one row per CDR3 protein. The data show 35,000 to 55,000 distinct CDR3 sequences, about 11% seen once. Trimming pared 3 bases from V and 9 bases from J, leaving 9 bases between. The CDR3 length is 12 residues. Germline CDR1 MNHNY, CDR2 SVGAGI (reference sequence). The sequences come from PBMCs, collected at follow-up. The chain carries TRBV6-6 and TRBJ2-1; D gene unclear. This TCR came from a male donor with early-stage non-small cell lung cancer. CDR3 DNA sequence: TGTGCCAGCAGTTATGACGGGTTTGAGCAGTTCTTC. This codes for CASSYDGFEQFF.